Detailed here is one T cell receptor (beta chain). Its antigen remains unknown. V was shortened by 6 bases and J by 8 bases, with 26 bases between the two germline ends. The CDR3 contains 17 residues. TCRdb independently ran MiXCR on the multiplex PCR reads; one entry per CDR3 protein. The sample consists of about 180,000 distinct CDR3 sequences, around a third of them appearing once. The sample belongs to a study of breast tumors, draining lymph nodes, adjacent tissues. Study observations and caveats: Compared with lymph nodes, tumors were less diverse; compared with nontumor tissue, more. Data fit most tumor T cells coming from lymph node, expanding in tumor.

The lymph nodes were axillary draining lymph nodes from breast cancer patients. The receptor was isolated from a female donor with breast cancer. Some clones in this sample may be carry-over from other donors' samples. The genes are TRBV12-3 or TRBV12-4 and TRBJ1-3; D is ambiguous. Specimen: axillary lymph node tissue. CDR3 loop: CASSNSEQLNYGYTIYF. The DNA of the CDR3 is TGTGCCAGCAGCAACAGTGAGCAGCTTAACTATGGCTACACCATATATTTT.